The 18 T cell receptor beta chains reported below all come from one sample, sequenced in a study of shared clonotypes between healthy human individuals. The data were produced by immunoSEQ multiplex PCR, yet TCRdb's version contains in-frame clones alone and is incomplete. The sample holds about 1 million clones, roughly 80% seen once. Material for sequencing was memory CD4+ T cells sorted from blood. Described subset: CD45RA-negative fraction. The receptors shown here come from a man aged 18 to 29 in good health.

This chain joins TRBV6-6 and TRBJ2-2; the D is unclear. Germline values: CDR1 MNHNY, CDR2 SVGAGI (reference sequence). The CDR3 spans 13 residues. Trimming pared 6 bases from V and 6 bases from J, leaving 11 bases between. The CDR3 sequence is CASSNVRAGELFF. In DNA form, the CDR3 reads TGTGCCAGCAGCAACGTAAGGGCCGGGGAGCTGTTTTTT.

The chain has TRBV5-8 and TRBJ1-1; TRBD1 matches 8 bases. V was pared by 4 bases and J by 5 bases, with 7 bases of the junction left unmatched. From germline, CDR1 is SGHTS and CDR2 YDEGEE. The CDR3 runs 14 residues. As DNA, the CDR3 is TGTGCCAGCAGCCTGGGGACAGGATATACTGAAGCTTTCTTT. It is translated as CASSLGTGYTEAFF.

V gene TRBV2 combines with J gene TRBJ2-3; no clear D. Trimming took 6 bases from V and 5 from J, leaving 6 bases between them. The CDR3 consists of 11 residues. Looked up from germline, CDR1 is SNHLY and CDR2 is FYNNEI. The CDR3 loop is CASRIGDTQYF. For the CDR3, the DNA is TGTGCCAGCAGGATCGGAGATACGCAGTATTTT. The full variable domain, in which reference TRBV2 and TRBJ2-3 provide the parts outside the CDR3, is EPEVTQTPSHQVTQMGQEVILRCVPISNHLYFYWYRQILGQKVEFLVSFYNNEISEKSEIFDDQFSVERPDGSNFTLKIRSTKLEDSAMYFCASRIGDTQYFGPGTRLTVL.

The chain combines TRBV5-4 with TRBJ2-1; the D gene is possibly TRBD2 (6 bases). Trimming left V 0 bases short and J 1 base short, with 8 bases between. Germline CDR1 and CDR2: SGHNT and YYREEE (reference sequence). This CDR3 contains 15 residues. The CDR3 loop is CASSLVAASYNEQFF. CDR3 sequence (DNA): TGTGCCAGCAGCTTGGTAGCGGCTTCCTACAATGAGCAGTTCTTC.

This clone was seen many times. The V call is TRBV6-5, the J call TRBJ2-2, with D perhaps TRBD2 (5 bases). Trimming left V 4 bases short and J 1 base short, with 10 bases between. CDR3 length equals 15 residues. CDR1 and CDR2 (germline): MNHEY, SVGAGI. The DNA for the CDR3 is TGTGCCAGCAGTTGGCGGGCGGTGAACACCGGGGAGCTGTTTTTT. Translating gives CASSWRAVNTGELFF.

CDR3: CASSKESEYGYTF. CDR3 coding DNA: TGTGCCAGTAGTAAGGAGTCAGAGTATGGCTACACCTTC. The chain links TRBV19 to TRBJ1-2; D call uncertain. The germline gives CDR1 LNHDA, CDR2 SQIVND (reference sequence). The CDR3 loop spans 13 amino acids. V shed 4 bases and J shed 5 bases, with 11 bases lying between them.

CDR3 sequence: CASSGTGPGTQYF. CDR3 nucleotides: TGTGCCAGCAGCGGGACAGGGCCGGGGACCCAGTACTTC. This chain connects TRBV11-1 to TRBJ2-5, with 9 bases aligning to TRBD1. CDR3 length equals 13 residues. With V trimmed by 5 bases and J by 7 bases, 5 bases remained unmatched. Germline V gene data show CDR1 as SGHAT and CDR2 as FQDESV (reference sequence).

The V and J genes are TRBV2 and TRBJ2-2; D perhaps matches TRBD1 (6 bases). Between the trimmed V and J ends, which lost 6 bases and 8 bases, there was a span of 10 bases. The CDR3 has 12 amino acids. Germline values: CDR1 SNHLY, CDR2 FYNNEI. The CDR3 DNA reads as TGTGCCAGCAGGACAGGATGGGGGGAGCTGTTTTTT. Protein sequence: CASRTGWGELFF.

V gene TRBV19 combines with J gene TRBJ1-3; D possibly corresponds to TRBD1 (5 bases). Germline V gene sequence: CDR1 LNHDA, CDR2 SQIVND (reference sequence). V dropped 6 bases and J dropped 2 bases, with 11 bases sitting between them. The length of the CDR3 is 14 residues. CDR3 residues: CASRRGGPGNTIYF. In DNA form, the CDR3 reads TGTGCCAGTAGGAGGGGCGGTCCTGGAAACACCATATATTTT.

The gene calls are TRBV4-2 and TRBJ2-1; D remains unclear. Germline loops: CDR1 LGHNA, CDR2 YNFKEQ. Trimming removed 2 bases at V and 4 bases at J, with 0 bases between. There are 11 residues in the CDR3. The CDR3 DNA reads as TGTGCCAGCAGCCAATACAATGAGCAGTTCTTC. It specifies CASSQYNEQFF.

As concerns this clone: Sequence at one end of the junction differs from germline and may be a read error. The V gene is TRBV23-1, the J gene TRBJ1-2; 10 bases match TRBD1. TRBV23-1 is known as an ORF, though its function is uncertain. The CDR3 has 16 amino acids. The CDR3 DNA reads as TGCGCCAGCAGCCAATGCACCGGGACAGGGGCATATGGCTACACCTTC. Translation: CASSQCTGTGAYGYTF.

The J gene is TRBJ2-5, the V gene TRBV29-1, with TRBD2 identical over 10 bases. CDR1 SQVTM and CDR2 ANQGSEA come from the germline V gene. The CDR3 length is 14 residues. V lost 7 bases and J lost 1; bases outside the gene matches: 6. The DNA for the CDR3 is TGCAGCGCACATCTAGCGGGGGTCCAAGAGACCCAGTACTTC. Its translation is CSAHLAGVQETQYF.

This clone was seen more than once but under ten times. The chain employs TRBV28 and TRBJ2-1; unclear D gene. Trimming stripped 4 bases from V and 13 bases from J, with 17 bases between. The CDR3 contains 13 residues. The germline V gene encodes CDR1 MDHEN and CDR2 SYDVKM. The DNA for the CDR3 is TGTGCCAGCAGTTCGCCCCCTTATGGCCCTCAGTTCTTC. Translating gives CASSSPPYGPQFF.

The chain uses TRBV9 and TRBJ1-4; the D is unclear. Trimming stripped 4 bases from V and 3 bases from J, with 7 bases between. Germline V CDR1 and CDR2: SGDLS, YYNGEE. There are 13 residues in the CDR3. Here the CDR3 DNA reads TGTGCCAGCAGCCTCGGACCTAATGAAAAACTGTTTTTT. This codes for CASSLGPNEKLFF. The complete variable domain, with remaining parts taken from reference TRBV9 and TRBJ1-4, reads DSGVTQTPKHLITATGQRVTLRCSPRSGDLSVYWYQQSLDQGLQFLIQYYNGEERAKGNILERFSAQQFPDLHSELNLSSLELGDSALYFCASSLGPNEKLFFGSGTQLSVL.

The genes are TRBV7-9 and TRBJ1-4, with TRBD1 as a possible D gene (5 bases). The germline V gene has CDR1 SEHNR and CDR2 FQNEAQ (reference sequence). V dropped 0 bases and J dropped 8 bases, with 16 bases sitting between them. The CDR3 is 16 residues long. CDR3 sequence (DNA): TGTGCCAGCAGCTTAGCCGGGACCGTGGGCGGAGAAAAACTGTTTTTT. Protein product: CASSLAGTVGGEKLFF.

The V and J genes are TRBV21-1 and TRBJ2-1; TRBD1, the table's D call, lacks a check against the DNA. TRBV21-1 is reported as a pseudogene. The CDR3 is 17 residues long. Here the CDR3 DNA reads TGTGCCAGCAGCAAAGGCCTGGGGCGCAGCTCCTACAATGAGCAGTTCTTC. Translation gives CASSKGLGRSSYNEQFF.

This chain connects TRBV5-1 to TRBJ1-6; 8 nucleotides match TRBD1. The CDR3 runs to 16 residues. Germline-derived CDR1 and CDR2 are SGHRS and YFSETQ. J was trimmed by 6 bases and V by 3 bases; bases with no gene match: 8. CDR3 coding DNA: TGCGCCAGCAGCTCAGGACAGGGCGGAGGTAATTCACCCCTCCACTTT. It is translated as CASSSGQGGGNSPLHF.

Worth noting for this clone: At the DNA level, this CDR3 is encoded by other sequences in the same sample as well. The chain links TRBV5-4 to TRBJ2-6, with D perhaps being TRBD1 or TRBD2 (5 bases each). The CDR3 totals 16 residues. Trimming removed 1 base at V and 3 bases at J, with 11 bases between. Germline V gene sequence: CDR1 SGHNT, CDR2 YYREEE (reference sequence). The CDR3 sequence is CASSLTGGSGANVLTF. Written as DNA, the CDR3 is TGTGCCAGCAGCTTGACAGGAGGAAGTGGGGCCAACGTCCTGACTTTC.